The 5 T cell receptor beta chains below were found in one sample sequenced in a study of beta chain features in type 1 diabetes. Of the isolated RNA, all was reverse transcribed, and so the sequenced material was expressed TCRB transcripts. The repertoire was sequenced with immunoSEQ multiplex PCR; TCRdb's copy has only in-frame clones and lacks some. This sample yields around 250,000 clones, of which around 13% are seen a single time; 0.019% belongs to the top ten. Their cognate antigens are unknown. Study results and caveats: Within each of all four CD4+ subsets, Type 1 diabetes patients had TCRB CDR3s that were moderately but significantly shorter.

Sequencing was done on a sample of naive CD4+ T cells from blood. The receptor set was obtained from a man aged 30 to 39 with type 1 diabetes.

V is TRBV13 and J is TRBJ1-5; D call uncertain. Germline V CDR1 and CDR2: PRHDT, FYEKMQ (reference sequence). This CDR3 contains 11 residues. V lost 3 bases and J lost 7, with 4 bases in between. CDR3 in DNA: TGTGCCAGCAGCTTCGGGCAGCCCCAGCATTTT. Its translation: CASSFGQPQHF.

The table lists this clone with a few counts. V and J are TRBV11-2 and TRBJ1-5; D is undetermined. The CDR3 loop spans 14 amino acids. Germline CDR1 reads SGHAT; CDR2 reads FQNNGV. V lost 3 bases, J lost 0 bases, and 6 bases lay in between. The CDR3 DNA is TGTGCCAGCAGCTTGTCCTATAGCAATCAGCCCCAGCATTTT. Its protein is CASSLSYSNQPQHF. Complete variable domain (other parts from reference TRBV11-2 and TRBJ1-5): EAGVAQSPRYKIIEKRQSVAFWCNPISGHATLYWYQQILGQGPKLLIQFQNNGVVDDSQLPKDRFSAERLKGVDSTLKIQPAKLEDSAVYLCASSLSYSNQPQHFGDGTRLSIL.

This clone was seen more than once but under ten times. This chain joins TRBV18 and TRBJ2-3; D gene ambiguous. CDR3 length: 14 amino acids. Trimming pared 3 bases from V and 0 bases from J, leaving 7 bases between. Per the germline V gene, CDR1 is KGHSH and CDR2 is LQKENI. The DNA of the CDR3 is TGTGCCAGCTCACCCGGCGGCAGCACAGATACGCAGTATTTT. As protein: CASSPGGSTDTQYF.

This sequence joins TRBV5-4 and TRBJ1-2; possibly TRBD1 for D (6 bases). The CDR3 totals 15 residues. The germline gives CDR1 SGHNT, CDR2 YYREEE (reference sequence). The germline V and J ends were trimmed by 6 bases and 0 bases, with 15 bases remaining between them. DNA for the CDR3: TGTGCCAGCACCCCTGGGGGCCAAACTAACTATGGCTACACCTTC. Protein: CASTPGGQTNYGYTF.

This sequence joins TRBV28 and TRBJ1-2; D may be TRBD1 (5 bases). The CDR3 covers 13 residues. The V gene lost 5 bases and the J gene lost 4 bases, with 11 bases spanning the gap. Germline V lookup: CDR1 MDHEN, CDR2 SYDVKM. This CDR3 is CASSRIRVYGYTF. Written as DNA, the CDR3 is TGTGCCAGCAGTCGGATCAGGGTCTATGGCTACACCTTC.